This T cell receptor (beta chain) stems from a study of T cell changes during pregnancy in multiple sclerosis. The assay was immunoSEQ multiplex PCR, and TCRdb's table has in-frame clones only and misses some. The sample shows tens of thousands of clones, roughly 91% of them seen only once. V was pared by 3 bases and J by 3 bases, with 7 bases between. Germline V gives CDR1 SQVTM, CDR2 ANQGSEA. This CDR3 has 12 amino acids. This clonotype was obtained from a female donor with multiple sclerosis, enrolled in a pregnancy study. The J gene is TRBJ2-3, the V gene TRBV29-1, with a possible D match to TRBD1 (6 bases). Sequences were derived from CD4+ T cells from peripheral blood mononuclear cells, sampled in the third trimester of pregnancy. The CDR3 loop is CSVDQGTDTQYF. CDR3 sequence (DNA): TGCAGCGTTGACCAGGGGACAGATACGCAGTATTTT.